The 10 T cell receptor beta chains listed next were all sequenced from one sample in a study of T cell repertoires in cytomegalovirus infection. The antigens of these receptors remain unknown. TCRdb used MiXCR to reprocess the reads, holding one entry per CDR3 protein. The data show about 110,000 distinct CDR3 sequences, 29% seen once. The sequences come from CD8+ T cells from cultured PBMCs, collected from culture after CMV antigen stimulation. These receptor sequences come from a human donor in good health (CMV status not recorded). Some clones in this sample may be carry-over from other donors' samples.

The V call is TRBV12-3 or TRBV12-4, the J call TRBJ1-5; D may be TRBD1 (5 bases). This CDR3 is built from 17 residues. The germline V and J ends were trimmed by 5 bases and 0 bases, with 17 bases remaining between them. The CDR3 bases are TGTGCCAGCAGTCCTACCTTCCGGGGGGATAGCAATCAGCCCCAGCATTTT. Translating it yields CASSPTFRGDSNQPQHF.

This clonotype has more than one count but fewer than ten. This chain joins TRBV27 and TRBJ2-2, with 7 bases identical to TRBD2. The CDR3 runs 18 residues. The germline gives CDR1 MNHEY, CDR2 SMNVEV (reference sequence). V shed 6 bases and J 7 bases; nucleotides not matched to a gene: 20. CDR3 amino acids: CASSKSDGGLANDGELFF. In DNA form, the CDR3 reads TGTGCCAGCAGCAAATCTGACGGGGGGTTAGCGAATGACGGGGAGCTGTTTTTT.

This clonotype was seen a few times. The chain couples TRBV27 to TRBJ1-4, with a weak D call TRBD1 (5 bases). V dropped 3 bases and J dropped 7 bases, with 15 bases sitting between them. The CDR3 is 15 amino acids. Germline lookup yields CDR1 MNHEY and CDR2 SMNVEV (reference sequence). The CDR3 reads CASSLGQLLGEKLFF. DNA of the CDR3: TGTGCCAGCAGTTTGGGGCAGCTCTTGGGTGAAAAACTGTTTTTT.

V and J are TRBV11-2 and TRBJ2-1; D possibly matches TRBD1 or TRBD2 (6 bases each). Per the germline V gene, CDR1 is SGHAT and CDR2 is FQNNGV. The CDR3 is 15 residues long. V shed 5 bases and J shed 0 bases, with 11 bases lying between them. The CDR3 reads CASSEEGGSYNEQFF. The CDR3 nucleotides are TGTGCCAGCAGCGAAGAGGGGGGCTCCTACAATGAGCAGTTCTTC. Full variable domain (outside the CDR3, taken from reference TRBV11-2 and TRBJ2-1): EAGVAQSPRYKIIEKRQSVAFWCNPISGHATLYWYQQILGQGPKLLIQFQNNGVVDDSQLPKDRFSAERLKGVDSTLKIQPAKLEDSAVYLCASSEEGGSYNEQFFGPGTRLTVL.

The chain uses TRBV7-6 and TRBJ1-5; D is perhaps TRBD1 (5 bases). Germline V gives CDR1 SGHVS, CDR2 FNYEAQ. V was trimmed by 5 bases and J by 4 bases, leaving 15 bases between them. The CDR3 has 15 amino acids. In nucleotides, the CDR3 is TGTGCCAGCAGCGGCGCCCCAGGGCCGAATCAGCCCCAGCATTTT. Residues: CASSGAPGPNQPQHF. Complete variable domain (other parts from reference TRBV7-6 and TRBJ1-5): GAGVSQSPRYKVTKRGQDVALRCDPISGHVSLYWYRQALGQGPEFLTYFNYEAQQDKSGLPNDRFSAERPEGSISTLTIQRTEQRDSAMYRCASSGAPGPNQPQHFGDGTRLSIL.

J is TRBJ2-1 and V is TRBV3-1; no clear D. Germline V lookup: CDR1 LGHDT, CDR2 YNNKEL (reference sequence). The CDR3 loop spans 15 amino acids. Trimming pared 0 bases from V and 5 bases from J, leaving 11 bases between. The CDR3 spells CASSQDLGSNNEQFF. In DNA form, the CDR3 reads TGTGCCAGCAGCCAAGATCTGGGCAGTAACAATGAGCAGTTCTTC.

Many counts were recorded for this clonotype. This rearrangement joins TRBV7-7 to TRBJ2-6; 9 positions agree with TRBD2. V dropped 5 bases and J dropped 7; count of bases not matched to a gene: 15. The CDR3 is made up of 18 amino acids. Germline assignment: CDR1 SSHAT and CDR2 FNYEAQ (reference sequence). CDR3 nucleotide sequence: TGTGCCAGCAGCCCCGGGAGTAGCGGGGGACGTGGTGCCAACGTCCTGACTTTC. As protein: CASSPGSSGGRGANVLTF.

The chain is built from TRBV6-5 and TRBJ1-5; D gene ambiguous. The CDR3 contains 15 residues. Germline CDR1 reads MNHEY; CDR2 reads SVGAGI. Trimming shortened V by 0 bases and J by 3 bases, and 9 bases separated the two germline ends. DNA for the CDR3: TGTGCCAGCAGTTACTCCGCCACCCCCAATCAGCCCCAGCATTTT. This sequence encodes CASSYSATPNQPQHF.

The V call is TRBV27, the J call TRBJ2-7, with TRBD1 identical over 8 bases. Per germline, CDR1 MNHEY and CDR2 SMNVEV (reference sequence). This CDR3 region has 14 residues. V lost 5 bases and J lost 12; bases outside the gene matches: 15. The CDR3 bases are TGTGCCAGCAGTGGTTTTGTGGACAGGGAGATGTTGTACTTC. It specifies CASSGFVDREMLYF.

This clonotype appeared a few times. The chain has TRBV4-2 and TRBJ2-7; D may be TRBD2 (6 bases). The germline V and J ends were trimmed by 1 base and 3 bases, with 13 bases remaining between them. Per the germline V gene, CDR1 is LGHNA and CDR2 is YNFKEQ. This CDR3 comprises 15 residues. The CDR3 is CASSQGPGLVYEQYF. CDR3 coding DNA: TGTGCCAGCAGCCAAGGACCGGGACTCGTCTACGAGCAGTACTTC.